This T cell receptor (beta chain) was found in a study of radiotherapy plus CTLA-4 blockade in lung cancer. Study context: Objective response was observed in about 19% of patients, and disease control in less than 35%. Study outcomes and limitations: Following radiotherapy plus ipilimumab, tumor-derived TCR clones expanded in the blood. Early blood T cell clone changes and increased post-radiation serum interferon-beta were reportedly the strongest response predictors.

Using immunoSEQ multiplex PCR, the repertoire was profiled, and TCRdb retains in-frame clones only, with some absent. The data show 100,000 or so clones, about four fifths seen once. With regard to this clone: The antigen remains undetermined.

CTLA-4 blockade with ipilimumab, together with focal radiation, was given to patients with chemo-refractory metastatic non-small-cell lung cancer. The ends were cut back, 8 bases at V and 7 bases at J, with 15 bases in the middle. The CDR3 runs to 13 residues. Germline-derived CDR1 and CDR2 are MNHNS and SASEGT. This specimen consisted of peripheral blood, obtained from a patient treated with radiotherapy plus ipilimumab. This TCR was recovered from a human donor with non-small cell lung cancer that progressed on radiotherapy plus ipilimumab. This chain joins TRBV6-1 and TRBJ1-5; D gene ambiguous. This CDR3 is CASHVGPKQPQHF. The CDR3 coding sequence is TGTGCCAGCCATGTGGGCCCCAAGCAGCCCCAGCATTTT.